This T cell receptor beta chain was identified during a study of human T cells and chemical hapten exposure. Study-wide context: Patch testing was performed with 0.01% DPC on the upper back, with reading at 6 days. Among samples, TCR yields varied mainly because of small differences in pooled library volume.

The time point denotes: patch test 1, 2 weeks after DPC sensitization. Treatment: therapeutic diphenylcyclopropenone sensitization with weekly scalp DPC. Unique molecular identifiers were attached to individual cDNA molecules during library preparation. One entry per CDR3 protein results from TCRdb running MiXCR on the RACE reads. Of about 49,000 distinct CDR3 sequences in the sample, around a tenth were seen once. Germline values: CDR1 MNHNS, CDR2 SASEGT. The ends were cut back, 10 bases at V and 1 base at J, with 10 bases in the middle. The CDR3 covers 12 residues. In this sample, this clonotype turned up many times.

The rearrangement joins TRBV6-1 to TRBJ1-1; D not certain. Here the sequenced sample was whole blood, taken in connection with sensitization to the hapten diphenylcyclopropenone (DPC). This TCR was recovered from a woman aged 50 to 60 with alopecia areata. Some clones in this sample may be carry-over from other donors' samples. DNA for the CDR3: TGTGCCACCCAGCAACGGAACACTGAAGCTTTCTTT. This codes for CATQQRNTEAFF.